The 9 T cell receptor beta chains presented below share a single source sample, sequenced in a study of T cells in localized non-small cell lung cancer. Assay: immunoSEQ multiplex PCR; the TCRdb copy retains only in-frame clones and omits some. Of under 150,000 clones in the sample, around 89% were seen once. The sample was peripheral blood, taken before any cancer treatment. The receptors here all came from a female donor over 55 with stage I lung adenocarcinoma.

The chain combines TRBV28 with TRBJ2-1, with D perhaps matching TRBD2 (5 bases). Trimming cost V 8 bases and J 2 bases, with 10 bases left between them. The germline CDR1 and CDR2 sequences are MDHEN and SYDVKM. The CDR3 is made up of 13 amino acids. The CDR3 nucleotides are TGTGCCAGCGGGAGTTTCACCTACAATGAGCAGTTCTTC. This gives the protein CASGSFTYNEQFF.

The V and J genes are TRBV29-1 and TRBJ2-5, with 8 bases fitting TRBD2. The DNA end favors TRBJ2-7, so the J call may be wrong. Germline CDR1 and CDR2: SQVTM and ANQGSEA. The CDR3 has 13 residues. As DNA, the CDR3 is TGCAGCGCCGTAAGCGGGAGAGGGTACGAGCAGTACTTC. As protein: CSAVSGRGYEQYF.

V gene TRBV5-4 combines with J gene TRBJ2-7; no clear D. CDR3 length equals 14 residues. Germline CDR1 reads SGHNT; CDR2 reads YYREEE (reference sequence). Trimming shortened V by 0 bases and J by 3 bases, and 10 bases separated the two germline ends. CDR3 sequence reads: CASSLGPVNYEQYF. In nucleotides, the CDR3 is TGTGCCAGCAGCTTGGGACCTGTAAACTACGAGCAGTACTTC.

V and J are TRBV6-1 and TRBJ2-5; 8 nucleotides agree with TRBD2. Germline V gene lookup returns CDR1 MNHNS and CDR2 SASEGT. Unmatched junction bases numbered 6, after V lost 8 bases and J lost 4 bases. The CDR3 runs 13 residues. The CDR3 region is CASGHRGGETQYF. The CDR3 DNA sequence: TGTGCCAGCGGACACCGGGGGGGAGAGACCCAGTACTTC.

The V gene is TRBV6-4, the J gene TRBJ1-4; a weak D match, TRBD1 (5 bases). The V end lost 2 bases, the J end lost 0 bases, and 13 bases lay between the germline ends. CDR3 size: 17 residues. The germline V gene has CDR1 MRHNA and CDR2 SNTAGT. In DNA, the CDR3 is TGTGCCAGCAGTGACCTCCTCCGAGGGGCAACTAATGAAAAACTGTTTTTT. Translated, it gives CASSDLLRGATNEKLFF.

This chain connects TRBV5-4 to TRBJ1-5, with D hard to call. The CDR3 loop spans 12 amino acids. V was cut by 5 bases and J by 6 bases, with 9 bases left in between. Per the germline V gene, CDR1 is SGHNT and CDR2 is YYREEE (reference sequence). The DNA for the CDR3 is TGTGCCAGCAGTGGGGAGGGTCAGCCCCAGCATTTT. It encodes CASSGEGQPQHF.

The CDR3 bases are TGTGCCAGCAGTTTCCTAAAGACAGGCCGCTCTGGGGCCAACGTCCTGACTTTC. Its translation: CASSFLKTGRSGANVLTF. The V call is TRBV27, the J call TRBJ2-6, with D possibly matching TRBD1 (6 bases). The CDR3 is 18 residues long. The germline V gene has CDR1 MNHEY and CDR2 SMNVEV (reference sequence). V dropped 3 bases and J dropped 0 bases, with 15 bases sitting between them.

J is TRBJ2-7 and V is TRBV18, with 7 bases that match TRBD1. J was trimmed by 6 bases and V by 0 bases; bases with no gene match: 5. CDR1 and CDR2 (germline): KGHSH, LQKENI. This CDR3 comprises 14 residues. This CDR3 reads CASSPPTGLSEQYF. The CDR3 DNA reads as TGTGCCAGCTCACCACCGACAGGGTTAAGCGAGCAGTACTTC.

The rearrangement links TRBV27 to TRBJ2-3, with 9 bases aligning to TRBD2. Germline CDR1 and CDR2: MNHEY and SMNVEV (reference sequence). The V gene end was trimmed by 7 bases and the J gene end by 2 bases; junction bases not matched to a gene: 19. The CDR3 has 19 residues. The DNA of the CDR3 is TGTGCCAGCAACCCCCATCCACGGGGTAGCGGGAGACACACAGATACGCAGTATTTT. It encodes CASNPHPRGSGRHTDTQYF.